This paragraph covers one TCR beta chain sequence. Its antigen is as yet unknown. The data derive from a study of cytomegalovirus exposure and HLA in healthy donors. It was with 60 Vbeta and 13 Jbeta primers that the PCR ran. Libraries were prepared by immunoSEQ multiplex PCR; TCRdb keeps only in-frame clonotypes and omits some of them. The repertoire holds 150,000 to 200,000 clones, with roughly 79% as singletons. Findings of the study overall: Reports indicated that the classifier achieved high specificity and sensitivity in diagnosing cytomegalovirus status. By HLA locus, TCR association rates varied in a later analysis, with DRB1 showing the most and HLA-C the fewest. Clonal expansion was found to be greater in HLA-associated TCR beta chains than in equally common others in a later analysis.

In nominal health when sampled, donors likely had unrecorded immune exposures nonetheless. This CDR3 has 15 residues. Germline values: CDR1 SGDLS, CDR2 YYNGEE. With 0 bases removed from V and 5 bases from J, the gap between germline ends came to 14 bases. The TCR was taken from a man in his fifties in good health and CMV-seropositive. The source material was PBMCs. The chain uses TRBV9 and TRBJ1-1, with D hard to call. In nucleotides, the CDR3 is TGTGCCAGCAGCGTAGGCTGGGTAGCGGGGACTGAAGCTTTCTTT. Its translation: CASSVGWVAGTEAFF.